This TCR beta chain came from a study of cytomegalovirus exposure and HLA in healthy donors. Study-wide results and caveats: The investigators catalogued 150 or so TCR beta chains as cytomegalovirus-associated. From TCR beta sequences, most subjects' HLA-A and HLA-B alleles were reportedly predicted accurately. Most of the TCR beta V segments (in an earlier analysis) were productive either about 87% or about 30% of the time.

Points on this clone: What it binds is not known.

A multiplex PCR was run with 60 Vbeta primers and 13 Jbeta primers. TCRdb keeps only in-frame clones here, not all; method: immunoSEQ multiplex PCR. The table records about 160,000 clones, about 80% of them present only once. The germline V gene encodes CDR1 SGDLS and CDR2 YYNGEE. Trimming cost V 0 bases and J 8 bases; bases outside gene matches: 5. This CDR3 has 14 amino acids. The TCR originated in a woman aged 50 to 60 in good health and CMV-seropositive. Sample: PBMCs. The rearrangement links TRBV9 to TRBJ1-2; 9 bases are shared with TRBD1. CDR3 in DNA: TGTGCCAGCAGCGTAGGGACAGGGGCGGGAGGCTACACCTTC. Residues: CASSVGTGAGGYTF.